The 2 T cell receptor beta chains in this list originate from one sample, sequenced in a study of PD-1 blockade in classical Hodgkin lymphoma. Every patient experienced relapse after autologous stem cell transplantation, and brentuximab vedotin exposure varied. Only in-frame clones appear in the TCRdb table, and some are missing; sequencing was by immunoSEQ multiplex PCR. The profile shows 90,000 to 130,000 clones, nearly 90% of them singletons. The sequenced sample was peripheral blood mononuclear cells (PBMCs), obtained before the second cycle of nivolumab. The receptors originated from a human donor with classical Hodgkin lymphoma.

The J gene is TRBJ2-7, the V gene TRBV25-1; 8 bases map to TRBD1. There are 12 residues in the CDR3. The germline gives CDR1 MGHDK, CDR2 SYGVNS. V was clipped by 9 bases and J by 6 bases; unmatched bases: 7. The CDR3 is CASWTGLGEQYF. In nucleotides, the CDR3 is TGTGCCAGTTGGACAGGGCTCGGCGAGCAGTACTTC.

The chain combines TRBV2 with TRBJ1-5; 9 bases agree with TRBD1. Per germline, CDR1 SNHLY and CDR2 FYNNEI. This CDR3 comprises 15 residues. With V trimmed by 6 bases and J by 2 bases, 5 bases remained unmatched. CDR3 protein: CASSSGTGRNQPQHF. The CDR3 DNA sequence: TGTGCCAGCAGCTCCGGGACAGGGCGCAATCAGCCCCAGCATTTT.